This entry features one T cell receptor (beta chain) sequence. Its antigen is still unknown. CDR1 is LGHDT and CDR2 is YNNKEL in the germline V gene (reference sequence). V was trimmed by 3 bases and J by 5 bases, leaving 10 bases between them. This CDR3 comprises 13 residues. The data were obtained in a study of T cell responses to AZD1222 COVID-19 vaccine. Some clones are missing from TCRdb's copy, which holds only in-frame ones; the method was immunoSEQ multiplex PCR. The table records about 68,000 clones, around 83% of them present only once. Study outcomes and limitations: Seropositive AZD1222 recipients at baseline numbered only 6 or 7.

The clonotype originates from an adult in good health. The V call is TRBV3-1 (or the pseudogene TRBV3-2), the J call TRBJ1-2; possible D gene TRBD1, 6 bases. The material was peripheral blood, obtained on day 0 of AZD1222 vaccination. CDR3 DNA: TGTGCCAGCAGCCAGACAGGTCCATATGGCTACACCTTC. Its protein product is CASSQTGPYGYTF.